Shown below are 5 T cell receptor beta chains from a single sample sequenced in a study of cytomegalovirus exposure and HLA in healthy donors. Assay used: immunoSEQ multiplex PCR; TCRdb lists only in-frame clones, some missing. The sample has over 85,000 clones; approximately 94% are singletons. The source material was PBMCs. The source is a woman younger than 45 in good health and CMV-seropositive.

This chain uses TRBV27 with TRBJ2-5; D is undetermined. CDR3 length equals 16 residues. Trimming stripped 2 bases from V and 1 base from J, with 14 bases between. Germline lookup yields CDR1 MNHEY and CDR2 SMNVEV (reference sequence). The CDR3 sequence: CASSLGGPLLQETQYF. The CDR3 DNA follows: TGTGCCAGCAGTTTAGGTGGCCCCCTCCTCCAAGAGACCCAGTACTTC.

The chain has TRBV30 and TRBJ2-5, with TRBD1 matching over 11 bases. Germline V lookup: CDR1 GTSNPN, CDR2 SVGIG (reference sequence). J was trimmed by 5 bases and V by 3 bases; bases with no gene match: 2. This CDR3 has 13 amino acids. This chain's CDR3 is CAWRGDRGETQYF. CDR3 DNA: TGTGCCTGGAGGGGGGACAGGGGGGAGACCCAGTACTTC.

V gene TRBV15 combines with J gene TRBJ2-1, with D unclear. Germline CDR1 LNHNV, CDR2 YYDKDF (reference sequence). The CDR3 consists of 12 residues. Trimming stripped 3 bases from V and 15 bases from J, with 15 bases between. Here the CDR3 reads CATSSLAPRRFF. CDR3 in DNA: TGTGCCACCAGCAGTCTCGCCCCCAGGCGGTTCTTC.

In this sample, this clone turned up once. The same CDR3 also results from other DNA sequences found in this sample. The rearrangement uses TRBV20-1 and TRBJ2-1; D gene ambiguous. The germline V gene encodes CDR1 DFQATT and CDR2 SNEGSKA (reference sequence). This CDR3 is 11 amino acids long. V lost 6 bases and J 4 bases, leaving 7 bases between the germline ends. This chain's CDR3 is CSARLYNEQFF. CDR3 in DNA: TGCAGTGCCCGACTTTACAATGAGCAGTTCTTC.

The chain recombines TRBV5-1 with TRBJ2-7; 8 nucleotides align to TRBD1. The CDR3 spans 14 residues. J gave up 6 bases and V 3 bases, and 8 bases lay outside the gene matches. Germline loops: CDR1 SGHRS, CDR2 YFSETQ. The CDR3 reads CASSSRQGPSEQYF. The CDR3 nucleotides read TGCGCCAGCAGCTCCAGACAGGGGCCATCCGAGCAGTACTTC.